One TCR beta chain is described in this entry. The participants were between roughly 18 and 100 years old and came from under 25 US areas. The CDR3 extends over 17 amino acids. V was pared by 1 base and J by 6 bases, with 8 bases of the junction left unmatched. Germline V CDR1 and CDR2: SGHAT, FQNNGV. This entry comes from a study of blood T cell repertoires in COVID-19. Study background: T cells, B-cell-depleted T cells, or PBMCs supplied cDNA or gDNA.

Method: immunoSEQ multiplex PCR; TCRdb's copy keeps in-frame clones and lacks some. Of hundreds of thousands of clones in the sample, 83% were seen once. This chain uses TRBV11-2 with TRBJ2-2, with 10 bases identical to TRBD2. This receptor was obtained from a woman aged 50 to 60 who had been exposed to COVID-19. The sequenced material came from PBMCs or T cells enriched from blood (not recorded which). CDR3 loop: CASSLAGGTSVAGELFF. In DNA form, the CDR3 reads TGTGCCAGCAGCTTAGCAGGTGGGACTAGCGTGGCCGGGGAGCTGTTTTTT. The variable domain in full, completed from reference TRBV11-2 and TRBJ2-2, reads EAGVAQSPRYKIIEKRQSVAFWCNPISGHATLYWYQQILGQGPKLLIQFQNNGVVDDSQLPKDRFSAERLKGVDSTLKIQPAKLEDSAVYLCASSLAGGTSVAGELFFGEGSRLTVL.